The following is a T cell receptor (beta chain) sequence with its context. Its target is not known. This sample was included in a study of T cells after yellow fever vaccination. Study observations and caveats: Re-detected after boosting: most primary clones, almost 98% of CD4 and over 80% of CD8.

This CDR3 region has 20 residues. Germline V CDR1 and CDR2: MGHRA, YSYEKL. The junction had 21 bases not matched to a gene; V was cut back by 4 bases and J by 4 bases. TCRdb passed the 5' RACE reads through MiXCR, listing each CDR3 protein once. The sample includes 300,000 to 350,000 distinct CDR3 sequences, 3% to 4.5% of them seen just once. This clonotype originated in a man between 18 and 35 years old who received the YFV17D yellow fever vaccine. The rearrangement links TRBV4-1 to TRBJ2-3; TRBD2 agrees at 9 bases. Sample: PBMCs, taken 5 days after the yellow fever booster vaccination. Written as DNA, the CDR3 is TGCGCCAGCAGCCCCCCCCTTTGGATAGCGGGGGCCCGGGGTCCAGATACGCAGTATTTT. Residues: CASSPPLWIAGARGPDTQYF.